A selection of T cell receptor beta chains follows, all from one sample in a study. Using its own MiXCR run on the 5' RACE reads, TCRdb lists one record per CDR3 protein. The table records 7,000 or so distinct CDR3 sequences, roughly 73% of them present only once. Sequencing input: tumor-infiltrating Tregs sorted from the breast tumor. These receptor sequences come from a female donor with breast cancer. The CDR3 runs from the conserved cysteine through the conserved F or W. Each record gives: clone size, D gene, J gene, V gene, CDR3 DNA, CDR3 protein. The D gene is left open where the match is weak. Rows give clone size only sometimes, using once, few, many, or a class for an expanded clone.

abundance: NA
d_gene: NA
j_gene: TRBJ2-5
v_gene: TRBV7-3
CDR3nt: TGTGCCAGCAGCTTAATGGGGACCTCAAGTGAGACCCAGTACTTC
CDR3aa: CASSLMGTSSETQYF

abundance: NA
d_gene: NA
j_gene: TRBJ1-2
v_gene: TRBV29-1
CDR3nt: TGCAGCGTTGCCTCCCGCACCACAGGCTATGGCTACACCTTC
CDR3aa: CSVASRTTGYGYTF

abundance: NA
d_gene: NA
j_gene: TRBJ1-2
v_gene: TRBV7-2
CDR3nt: TGTGCCAGCAGCTTAGACCTCTATGGCTACACCTTC
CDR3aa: CASSLDLYGYTF

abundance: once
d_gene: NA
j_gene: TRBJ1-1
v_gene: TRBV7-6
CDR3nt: TGTGCCAGCAGTCACCAGAACACTGAAGCTTTCTTT
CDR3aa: CASSHQNTEAFF

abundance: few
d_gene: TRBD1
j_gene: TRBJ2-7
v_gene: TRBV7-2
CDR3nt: TGTGCCAGCAGCTCGACAGGGGGCGGTGAGCAGTACTTC
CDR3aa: CASSSTGGGEQYF

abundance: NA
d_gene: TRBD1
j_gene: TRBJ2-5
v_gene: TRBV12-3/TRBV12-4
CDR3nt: TGTGCCAGCAGTCCAACGACAGGGGAGACCCAGTACTTC
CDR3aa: CASSPTTGETQYF

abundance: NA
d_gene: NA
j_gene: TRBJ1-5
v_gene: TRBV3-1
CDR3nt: TGTGCCAGCAGCCAAGGGATCTATCAGCCCCAGCATTTT
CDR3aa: CASSQGIYQPQHF

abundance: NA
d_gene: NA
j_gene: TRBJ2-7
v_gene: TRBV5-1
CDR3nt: TGCGCCAGCACAGGGGTCGGGGAGCAGTACTTC
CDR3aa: CASTGVGEQYF

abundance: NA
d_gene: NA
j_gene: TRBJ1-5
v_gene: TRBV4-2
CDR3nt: TGTGCCAGCAGCCAAGGCGGCCTAAATCAGCCCCAGCATTTT
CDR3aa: CASSQGGLNQPQHF

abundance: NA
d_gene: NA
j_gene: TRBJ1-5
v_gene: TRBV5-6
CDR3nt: TGTGCCAGCAGCTTGGATGCGGGCAATCAGCCCCAGCATTTT
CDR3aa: CASSLDAGNQPQHF

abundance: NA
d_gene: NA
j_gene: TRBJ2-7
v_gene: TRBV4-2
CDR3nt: TGTGCCAGCAGCCAAGACACAGTCCGCTCCTACGAGCAGTACTTC
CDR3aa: CASSQDTVRSYEQYF

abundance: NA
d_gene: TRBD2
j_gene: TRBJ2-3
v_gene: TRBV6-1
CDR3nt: TGTGCCAGCAAACTAGCGGCCACAGATACGCAGTATTTT
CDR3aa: CASKLAATDTQYF

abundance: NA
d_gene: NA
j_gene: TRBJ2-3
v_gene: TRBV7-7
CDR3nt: TGTGCTAGCAGCCCATCTGGATCAGATACGCAGTATTTT
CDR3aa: CASSPSGSDTQYF

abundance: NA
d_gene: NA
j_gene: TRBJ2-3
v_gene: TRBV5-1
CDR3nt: TGCGCCAGCAGCTTGGGTCAGCACACAGATACGCAGTATTTT
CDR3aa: CASSLGQHTDTQYF

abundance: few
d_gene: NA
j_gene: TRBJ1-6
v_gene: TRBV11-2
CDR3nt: TGTGCCAGCAGCTTAGAAGGGCCCGCCGCTAATAATTCACCCCTCCACTTT
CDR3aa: CASSLEGPAANNSPLHF

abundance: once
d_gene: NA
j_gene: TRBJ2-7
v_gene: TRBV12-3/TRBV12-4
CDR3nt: TGTGCCAGCAGTTTAGTCGGACAGCCAACGGGCTACGAGCAGTACTTC
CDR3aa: CASSLVGQPTGYEQYF

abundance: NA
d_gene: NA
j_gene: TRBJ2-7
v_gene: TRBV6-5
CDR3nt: TGTGCCAGCAGTTACCAACGAAATCAATACGAGCAGTACTTC
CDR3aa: CASSYQRNQYEQYF

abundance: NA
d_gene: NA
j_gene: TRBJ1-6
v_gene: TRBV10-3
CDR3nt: TGTGCCATCAGGGGGGATTATAATTCACCCCTCCACTTT
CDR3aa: CAIRGDYNSPLHF

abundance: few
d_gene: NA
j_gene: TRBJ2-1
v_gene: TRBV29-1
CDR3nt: TGCAGCGTTGAGATGACAGCCAATGAGCAGTTCTTC
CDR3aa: CSVEMTANEQFF

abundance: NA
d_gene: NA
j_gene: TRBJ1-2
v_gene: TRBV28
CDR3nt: TGTGCCAGCAGTTTATCCGGGAACTATGGCTACACCTTC
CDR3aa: CASSLSGNYGYTF

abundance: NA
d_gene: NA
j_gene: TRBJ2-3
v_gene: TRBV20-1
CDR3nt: TGCAGTGCTAGTTTCTCCGGGTCGCAGTATTTT
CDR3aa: CSASFSGSQYF

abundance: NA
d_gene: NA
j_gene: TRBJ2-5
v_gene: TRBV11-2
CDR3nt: TGTGCCAGCAGCTCACAGGGGGGGAACCAAGAGACCCAGTACTTC
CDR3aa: CASSSQGGNQETQYF

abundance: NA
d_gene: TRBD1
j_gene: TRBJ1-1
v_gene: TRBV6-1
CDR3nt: TGTGCCAGCAGTGCGACCGCCGGGACAGGGAACACTGAAGCTTTCTTT
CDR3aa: CASSATAGTGNTEAFF

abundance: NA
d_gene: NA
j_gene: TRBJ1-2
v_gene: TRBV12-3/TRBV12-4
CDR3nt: TGTGCCAGCAGTTCCACGTCGGGGCGCTTTAACTATGGCTACACCTTC
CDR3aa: CASSSTSGRFNYGYTF

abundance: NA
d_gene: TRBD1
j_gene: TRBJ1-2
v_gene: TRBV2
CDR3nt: TGTGCCAGCAACCCAGTCTTTGACAGGGTAAAGGACTATGGCTACACCTTC
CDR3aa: CASNPVFDRVKDYGYTF

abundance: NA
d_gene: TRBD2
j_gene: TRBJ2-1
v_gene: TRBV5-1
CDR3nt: TGCGCCAGCAGAATACTAGCGGGGGGGTACAATGAGCAGTTCTTC
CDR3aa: CASRILAGGYNEQFF

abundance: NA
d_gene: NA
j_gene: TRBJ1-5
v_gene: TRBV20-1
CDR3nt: TGCAGTGCTGAGGGGCCTTCTAGCAATCAGCCCCAGCATTTT
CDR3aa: CSAEGPSSNQPQHF